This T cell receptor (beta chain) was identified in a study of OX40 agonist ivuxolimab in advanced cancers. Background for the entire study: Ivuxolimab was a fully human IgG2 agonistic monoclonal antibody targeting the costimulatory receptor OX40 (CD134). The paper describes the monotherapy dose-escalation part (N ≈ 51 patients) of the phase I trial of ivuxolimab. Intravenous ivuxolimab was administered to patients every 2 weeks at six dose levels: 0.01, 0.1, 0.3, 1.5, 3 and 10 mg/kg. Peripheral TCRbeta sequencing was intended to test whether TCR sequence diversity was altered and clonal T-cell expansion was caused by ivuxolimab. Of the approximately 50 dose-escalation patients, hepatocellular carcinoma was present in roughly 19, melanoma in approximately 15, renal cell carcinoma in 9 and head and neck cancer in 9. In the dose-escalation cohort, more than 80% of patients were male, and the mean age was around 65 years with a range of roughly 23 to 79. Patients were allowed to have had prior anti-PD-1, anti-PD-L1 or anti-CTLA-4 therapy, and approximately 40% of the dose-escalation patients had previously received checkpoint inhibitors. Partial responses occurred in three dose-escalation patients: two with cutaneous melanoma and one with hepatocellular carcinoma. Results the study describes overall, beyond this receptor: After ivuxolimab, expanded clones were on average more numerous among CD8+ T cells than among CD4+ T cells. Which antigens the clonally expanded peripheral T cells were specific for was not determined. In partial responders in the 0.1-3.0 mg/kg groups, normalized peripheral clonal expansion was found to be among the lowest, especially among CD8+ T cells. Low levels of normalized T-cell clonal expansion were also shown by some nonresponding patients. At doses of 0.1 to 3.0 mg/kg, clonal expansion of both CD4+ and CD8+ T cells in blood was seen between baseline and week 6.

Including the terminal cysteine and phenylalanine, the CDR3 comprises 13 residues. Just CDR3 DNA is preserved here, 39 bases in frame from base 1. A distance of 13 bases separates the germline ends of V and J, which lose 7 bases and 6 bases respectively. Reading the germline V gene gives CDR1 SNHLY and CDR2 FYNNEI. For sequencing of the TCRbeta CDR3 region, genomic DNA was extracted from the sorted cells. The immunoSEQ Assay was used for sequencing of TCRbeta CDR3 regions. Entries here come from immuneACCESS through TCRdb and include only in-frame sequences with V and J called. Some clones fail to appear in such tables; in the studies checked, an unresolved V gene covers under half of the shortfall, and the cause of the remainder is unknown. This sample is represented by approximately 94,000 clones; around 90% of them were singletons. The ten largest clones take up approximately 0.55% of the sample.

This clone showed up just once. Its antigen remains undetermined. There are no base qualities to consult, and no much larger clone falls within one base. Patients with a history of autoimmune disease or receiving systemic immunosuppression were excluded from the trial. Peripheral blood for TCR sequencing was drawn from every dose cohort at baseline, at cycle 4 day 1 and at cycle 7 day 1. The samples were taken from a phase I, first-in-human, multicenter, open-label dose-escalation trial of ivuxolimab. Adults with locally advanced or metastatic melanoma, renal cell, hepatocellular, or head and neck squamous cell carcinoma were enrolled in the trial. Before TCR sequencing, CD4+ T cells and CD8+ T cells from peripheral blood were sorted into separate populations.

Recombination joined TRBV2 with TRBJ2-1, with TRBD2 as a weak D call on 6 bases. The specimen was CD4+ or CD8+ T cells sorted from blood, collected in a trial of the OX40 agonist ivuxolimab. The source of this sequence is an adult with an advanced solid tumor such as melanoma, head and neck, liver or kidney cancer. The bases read TGTGCCAGCAAGGAGACTAGTCTCAATGAGCAGTTCTTC. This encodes CASKETSLNEQFF.